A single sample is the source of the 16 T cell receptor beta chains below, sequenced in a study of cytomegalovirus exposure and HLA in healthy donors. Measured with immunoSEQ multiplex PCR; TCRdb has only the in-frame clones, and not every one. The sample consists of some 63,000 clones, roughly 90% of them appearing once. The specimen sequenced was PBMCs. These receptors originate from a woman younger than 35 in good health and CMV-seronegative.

CDR3 protein: CASSDRTSGQETQYF. CDR3 DNA: TGTGCCAGCAGTGACCGGACTAGCGGGCAAGAGACCCAGTACTTC. The chain carries TRBV2 and TRBJ2-5; 11 bases are a match to TRBD2. Germline trimming cut 3 bases from V and 2 bases from J; bases unmatched to any gene: 2. Germline V CDR1 and CDR2: SNHLY, FYNNEI. This CDR3 has 15 residues.

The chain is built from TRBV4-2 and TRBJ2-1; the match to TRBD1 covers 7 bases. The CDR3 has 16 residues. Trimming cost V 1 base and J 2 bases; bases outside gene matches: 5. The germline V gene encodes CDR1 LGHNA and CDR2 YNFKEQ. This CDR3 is CASSQVLGQTYNEQFF. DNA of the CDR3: TGTGCCAGCAGCCAAGTTTTGGGACAGACCTACAATGAGCAGTTCTTC.

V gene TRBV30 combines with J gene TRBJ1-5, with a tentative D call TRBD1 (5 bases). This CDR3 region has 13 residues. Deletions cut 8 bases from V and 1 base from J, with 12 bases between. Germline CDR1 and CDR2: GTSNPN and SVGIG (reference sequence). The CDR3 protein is CARAGQSNQPQHF. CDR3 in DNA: TGTGCCCGGGCTGGACAAAGCAATCAGCCCCAGCATTTT.

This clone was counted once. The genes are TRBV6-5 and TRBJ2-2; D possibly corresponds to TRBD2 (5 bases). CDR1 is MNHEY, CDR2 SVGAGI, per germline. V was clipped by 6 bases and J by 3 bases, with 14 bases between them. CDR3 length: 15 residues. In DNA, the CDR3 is TGTGCCAGCAGCCCTGGAGGAATATACACCGGGGAGCTGTTTTTT. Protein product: CASSPGGIYTGELFF.

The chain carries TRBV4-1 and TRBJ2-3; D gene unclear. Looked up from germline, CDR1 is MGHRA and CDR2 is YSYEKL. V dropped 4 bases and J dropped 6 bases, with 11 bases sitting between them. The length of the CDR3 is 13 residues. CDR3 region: CASSRDPGDTQYF. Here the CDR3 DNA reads TGCGCCAGCAGCCGAGACCCGGGTGATACGCAGTATTTT.

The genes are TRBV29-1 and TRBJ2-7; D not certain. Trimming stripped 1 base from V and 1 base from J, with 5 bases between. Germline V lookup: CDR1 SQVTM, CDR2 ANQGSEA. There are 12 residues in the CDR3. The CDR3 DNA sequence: TGCAGCGTTGAAGTCACTTCCTACGAGCAGTACTTC. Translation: CSVEVTSYEQYF.

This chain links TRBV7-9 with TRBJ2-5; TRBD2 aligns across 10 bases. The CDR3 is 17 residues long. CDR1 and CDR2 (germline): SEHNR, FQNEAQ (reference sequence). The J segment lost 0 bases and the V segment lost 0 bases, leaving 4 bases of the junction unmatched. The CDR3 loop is CASSLALAGDHQETQYF. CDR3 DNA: TGTGCCAGCAGCTTAGCCCTAGCGGGGGACCACCAAGAGACCCAGTACTTC.

The CDR3 nucleotides are TGTGCCAGCTCACGGGATCAAGACAGGGACACTGAAGCTTTCTTT. Translation: CASSRDQDRDTEAFF. The chain recombines TRBV18 with TRBJ1-1; 7 bases fit TRBD1. Per germline, CDR1 KGHSH and CDR2 LQKENI. With 4 bases clipped from V and 3 bases from J, the junction kept 8 bases outside the gene matches. The CDR3 extends over 15 amino acids. Filled out from reference TRBV18 and TRBJ1-1, the complete variable domain reads NAGVMQNPRHLVRRRGQEARLRCSPMKGHSHVYWYRQLPEEGLKFMVYLQKENIIDESGMPKERFSAEFPKEGPSILRIQQVVRGDSAAYFCASSRDQDRDTEAFFGQGTRLTVV.

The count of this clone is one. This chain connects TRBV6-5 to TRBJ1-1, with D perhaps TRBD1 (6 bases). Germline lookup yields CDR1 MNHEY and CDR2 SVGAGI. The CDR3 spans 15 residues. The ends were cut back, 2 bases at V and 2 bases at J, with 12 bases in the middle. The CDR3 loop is CASSYTGQTNTEAFF. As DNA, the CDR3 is TGTGCCAGCAGTTACACGGGACAAACAAACACTGAAGCTTTCTTT.

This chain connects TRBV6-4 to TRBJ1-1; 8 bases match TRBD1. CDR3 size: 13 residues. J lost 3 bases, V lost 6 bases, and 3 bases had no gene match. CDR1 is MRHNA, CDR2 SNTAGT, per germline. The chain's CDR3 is CASRLTGDTEAFF. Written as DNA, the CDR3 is TGTGCCAGCAGGCTGACAGGGGACACTGAAGCTTTCTTT.

The CDR3 DNA is TGTGCCAGCAGCCAAGCCTTAAGGCCGGGGAATGAAAAACTGTTTTTT. Translation gives CASSQALRPGNEKLFF. This sequence joins TRBV14 and TRBJ1-4; D remains unclear. Trimming removed 1 base at V and 5 bases at J, with 14 bases between. Germline lookup yields CDR1 SGHDN and CDR2 FVKESK. The CDR3 runs to 16 residues.

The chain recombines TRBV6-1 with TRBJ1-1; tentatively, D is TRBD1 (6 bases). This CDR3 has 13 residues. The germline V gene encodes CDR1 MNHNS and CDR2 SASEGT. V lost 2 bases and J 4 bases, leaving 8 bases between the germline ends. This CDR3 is CASSELDSTEAFF. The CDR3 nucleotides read TGTGCCAGCAGTGAATTGGACAGCACTGAAGCTTTCTTT.

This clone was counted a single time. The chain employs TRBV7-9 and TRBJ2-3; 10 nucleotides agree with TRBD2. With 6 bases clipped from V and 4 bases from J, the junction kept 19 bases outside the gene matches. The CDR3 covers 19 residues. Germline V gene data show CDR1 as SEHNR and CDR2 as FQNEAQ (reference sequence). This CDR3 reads CASSRTGFWVAGGADTQYF. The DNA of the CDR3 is TGTGCCAGCAGTCGGACAGGCTTCTGGGTAGCGGGAGGCGCAGATACGCAGTATTTT.

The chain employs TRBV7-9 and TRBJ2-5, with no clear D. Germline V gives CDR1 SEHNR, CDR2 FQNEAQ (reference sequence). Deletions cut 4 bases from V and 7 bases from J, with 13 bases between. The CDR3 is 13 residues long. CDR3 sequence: CASSSSDPRTQYF. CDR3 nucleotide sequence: TGTGCCAGCAGCTCATCCGATCCGAGGACCCAGTACTTC. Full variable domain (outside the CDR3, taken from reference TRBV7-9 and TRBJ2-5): DTGVSQNPRHKITKRGQNVTFRCDPISEHNRLYWYRQTLGQGPEFLTYFQNEAQLEKSRLLSDRFSAERPKGSFSTLEIQRTEQGDSAMYLCASSSSDPRTQYFGPGTRLLVL.

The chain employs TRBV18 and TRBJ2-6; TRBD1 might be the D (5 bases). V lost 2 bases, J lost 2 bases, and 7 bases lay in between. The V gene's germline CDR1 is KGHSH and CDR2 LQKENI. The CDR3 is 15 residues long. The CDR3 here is CASSPAGTGANVLTF. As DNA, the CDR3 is TGTGCCAGCTCACCAGCAGGGACTGGGGCCAACGTCCTGACTTTC. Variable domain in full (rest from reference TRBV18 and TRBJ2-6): NAGVMQNPRHLVRRRGQEARLRCSPMKGHSHVYWYRQLPEEGLKFMVYLQKENIIDESGMPKERFSAEFPKEGPSILRIQQVVRGDSAAYFCASSPAGTGANVLTFGAGSRLTVL.

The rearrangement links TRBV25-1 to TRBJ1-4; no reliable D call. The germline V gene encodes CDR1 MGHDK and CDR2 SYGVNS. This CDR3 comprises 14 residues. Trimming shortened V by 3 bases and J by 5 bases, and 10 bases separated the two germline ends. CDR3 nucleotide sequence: TGTGCCAGCAGTGAGGGTTCCGGGAATGAAAAACTGTTTTTT. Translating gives CASSEGSGNEKLFF.